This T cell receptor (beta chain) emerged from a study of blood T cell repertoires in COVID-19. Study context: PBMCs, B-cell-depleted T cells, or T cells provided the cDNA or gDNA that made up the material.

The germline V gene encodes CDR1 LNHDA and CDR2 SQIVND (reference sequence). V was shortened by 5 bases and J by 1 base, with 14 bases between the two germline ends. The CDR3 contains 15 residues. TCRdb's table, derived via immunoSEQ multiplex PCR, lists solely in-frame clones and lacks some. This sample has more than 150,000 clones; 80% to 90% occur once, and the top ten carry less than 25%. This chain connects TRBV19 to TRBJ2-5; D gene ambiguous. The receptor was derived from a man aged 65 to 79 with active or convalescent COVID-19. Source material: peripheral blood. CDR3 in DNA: TGTGCCAGTAGTCCGAGACCCGGAGCCCAAGAGACCCAGTACTTC. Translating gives CASSPRPGAQETQYF. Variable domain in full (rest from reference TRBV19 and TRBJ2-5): DGGITQSPKYLFRKEGQNVTLSCEQNLNHDAMYWYRQDPGQGLRLIYYSQIVNDFQKGDIAEGYSVSREKKESFPLTVTSAQKNPTAFYLCASSPRPGAQETQYFGPGTRLLVL.